This T cell receptor (beta chain) derives from a study of blood T cell repertoires in COVID-19. As for the study in general: COVID-19 samples collected from the United States, Italy and Spain covered acute and convalescent phases. PBMCs, B-cell-depleted T cells, or T cells were the source of the cDNA or gDNA that made up the material.

Source study methods: Estimated nucleated cell counts came from reference gene primer amplification. The method was immunoSEQ multiplex PCR; TCRdb's version includes in-frame clones alone and lacks a portion of them. The DNA gave D and trimming, while V, J and clone size come from that table. Of some 200,000 clones in the sample, roughly 88% were seen once. Germline V gives CDR1 KGHDR, CDR2 SFDVKD. Deletions cut 1 base from V and 4 bases from J, with 12 bases between. The CDR3 totals 15 residues. This receptor was obtained from a man in his late teens or twenties with active or convalescent COVID-19. The chain combines TRBV24-1 with TRBJ1-2; unclear D gene. Sample: peripheral blood. In DNA, the CDR3 is TGTGCCACCAGTGATTTAAGTCGGTCTGGCTATGGCTACACCTTC. Residues: CATSDLSRSGYGYTF.